One and the same sample provided the 26 T cell receptor beta chains below, sequenced in a study of blood T cell repertoires in COVID-19. The data were produced by immunoSEQ multiplex PCR, yet TCRdb's version contains in-frame clones alone and is incomplete. The data hold approximately 100,000 clones, with less than 85% observed a single time. The sample consisted of peripheral blood. These receptors were obtained from a woman in her sixties or seventies with acute or convalescent COVID-19.

The V call is TRBV11-2, the J call TRBJ1-2; 11 bases align to TRBD1. After removal of 7 bases from V and 4 bases from J, the junction contained 2 bases not matched to a gene. This CDR3 is built from 13 residues. Germline V gene sequence: CDR1 SGHAT, CDR2 FQNNGV. The CDR3 nucleotides are TGTGCCAGCATAGGGACAGGGGGCTATGGCTACACCTTC. This encodes CASIGTGGYGYTF.

The chain employs TRBV5-5 and TRBJ2-3; 8 bases fit TRBD2. J was trimmed by 0 bases and V by 0 bases; bases with no gene match: 6. Germline assignment: CDR1 SGHKS and CDR2 YYEKEE (reference sequence). The CDR3 sequence is 17 residues long. The CDR3, as DNA: TGTGCCAGCAGCTTGGCCGGGGGGGCGGTGAGCACAGATACGCAGTATTTT. Translated, it gives CASSLAGGAVSTDTQYF.

The chain links TRBV10-3 to TRBJ1-2; 8 nucleotides align to TRBD1. CDR3 size: 16 residues. Losses at the gene ends were 3 bases for V and 4 bases for J; bases not matched to a gene: 10. Germline V CDR1 and CDR2: ENHRY, SYGVKD. The CDR3 loop reads CAISDGWKQGVYGYTF. For the CDR3, the DNA is TGTGCCATCAGTGACGGTTGGAAACAGGGGGTCTATGGCTACACCTTC.

The chain links TRBV6-5 to TRBJ1-4; 8 bases line up with TRBD1. Germline V gene lookup returns CDR1 MNHEY and CDR2 SVGAGI. The CDR3 spans 14 residues. V shed 6 bases and J 5 bases; nucleotides not matched to a gene: 5. The CDR3 DNA is TGTGCCAGCAGCACAGGGGGGCTCAATGAAAAACTGTTTTTT. It encodes CASSTGGLNEKLFF.

This sequence joins TRBV6-6 and TRBJ2-3; D might be TRBD2 (6 bases). Deletions cut 6 bases from V and 0 bases from J, with 16 bases between. The CDR3 covers 16 residues. Germline V gene sequence: CDR1 MNHNY, CDR2 SVGAGI (reference sequence). CDR3 sequence reads: CASSSAGAGSTDTQYF. The DNA of the CDR3 is TGTGCCAGCAGCTCGGCTGGGGCGGGGAGCACAGATACGCAGTATTTT.

This chain uses TRBV7-2 with TRBJ1-1; D perhaps matches TRBD1 (5 bases). Between the trimmed V and J ends, which lost 2 bases and 2 bases, there was a span of 12 bases. This CDR3 has 15 amino acids. The germline gives CDR1 SGHTA, CDR2 FQGNSA. The CDR3 loop is CASSLIWQGNTEAFF. Here the CDR3 DNA reads TGTGCCAGCAGCTTAATTTGGCAGGGAAACACTGAAGCTTTCTTT.

The chain combines TRBV4-2 with TRBJ2-3; TRBD2 aligns across 7 bases. Germline V CDR1 and CDR2: LGHNA, YNFKEQ. With V trimmed by 0 bases and J by 2 bases, 8 bases remained unmatched. CDR3 size: 17 residues. The CDR3 DNA follows: TGTGCCAGCAGCCAAGATGTTCGAGCGGGGTACACAGATACGCAGTATTTT. This encodes CASSQDVRAGYTDTQYF.

The chain couples TRBV25-1 to TRBJ1-2; the match to TRBD1 covers 7 bases. Germline CDR1 MGHDK, CDR2 SYGVNS. Germline trimming cut 1 base from V and 4 bases from J; bases unmatched to any gene: 3. The CDR3 consists of 14 residues. The CDR3 reads CASSESGGSYGYTF. The DNA of the CDR3 is TGTGCCAGCAGTGAATCAGGGGGAAGCTATGGCTACACCTTC.

The rearrangement links TRBV19 to TRBJ1-5; TRBD1 is a possible D gene (6 bases). Germline CDR1 and CDR2: LNHDA and SQIVND (reference sequence). V shed 2 bases and J shed 7 bases, with 15 bases lying between them. This CDR3 comprises 15 residues. The CDR3 sequence is CASSIKPGAGQPQHF. CDR3 nucleotide sequence: TGTGCCAGTAGTATAAAACCAGGGGCAGGCCAGCCCCAGCATTTT.

The rearrangement uses TRBV2 and TRBJ1-4; TRBD1 agrees at 11 bases. The CDR3 runs 14 residues. Per the germline V gene, CDR1 is SNHLY and CDR2 is FYNNEI. With V trimmed by 6 bases and J by 5 bases, 2 bases remained unmatched. The CDR3 DNA reads as TGTGCCAGCAGGGACAGGGGGCAAAATGAAAAACTGTTTTTT. Protein sequence: CASRDRGQNEKLFF.

The chain employs TRBV7-6 and TRBJ2-5; possibly TRBD2 for D (6 bases). V was pared by 5 bases and J by 7 bases, with 14 bases between. Per the germline V gene, CDR1 is SGHVS and CDR2 is FNYEAQ. This CDR3 has 13 amino acids. CDR3 loop: CASSIGTEGTQYF. In nucleotides, the CDR3 is TGTGCCAGCAGCATCGGGACTGAGGGGACCCAGTACTTC.

This clone has only a few counts. The chain couples TRBV6-5 to TRBJ1-1; tentatively, D is TRBD1 (6 bases). The V end was cut by 7 bases, the J end by 2 bases, with 14 bases between. Germline values: CDR1 MNHEY, CDR2 SVGAGI. The CDR3 sequence is 14 residues long. The CDR3 here is CASKTGLYNTEAFF. In DNA, the CDR3 is TGTGCCAGCAAGACAGGACTCTACAACACTGAAGCTTTCTTT.

The chain links TRBV19 to TRBJ1-5; D is undetermined. CDR1 and CDR2 (germline): LNHDA, SQIVND (reference sequence). Trimming shortened V by 3 bases and J by 5 bases, and 8 bases separated the two germline ends. The CDR3 runs to 13 residues. The CDR3: CASSIYTDQPQHF. The DNA for the CDR3 is TGTGCCAGTAGTATTTATACAGATCAGCCCCAGCATTTT.

The chain joins TRBV28 to TRBJ1-5, with D unclear. Germline loops: CDR1 MDHEN, CDR2 SYDVKM. The CDR3 sequence is 13 residues long. V was clipped by 5 bases and J by 4 bases, with 9 bases between them. The CDR3 is CASSQPRNQPQHF. The CDR3 DNA reads TGTGCCAGCAGTCAGCCGAGGAATCAGCCCCAGCATTTT.

The CDR3, as DNA: TGTGCCTGGAGTGCCACGAACACCGGGGAGCTGTTTTTT. This gives the protein CAWSATNTGELFF. The chain links TRBV30 to TRBJ2-2; D not resolved. This CDR3 spans 13 amino acids. The germline V gene encodes CDR1 GTSNPN and CDR2 SVGIG (reference sequence). Trimming took off 1 base at V and 0 bases at J, with 3 bases between the two ends. The variable domain in full, completed from reference TRBV30 and TRBJ2-2, reads SQTIHQWPATLVQPVGSPLSLECTVEGTSNPNLYWYRQAAGRGLQLLFYSVGIGQISSEVPQNLSASRPQDRQFILSSKKLLLSDSGFYLCAWSATNTGELFFGEGSRLTVL.

The gene calls are TRBV7-2 and TRBJ2-4, with D possibly being TRBD2 (5 bases). The V and J ends lost 5 bases and 2 bases respectively, with 13 bases between them. This CDR3 contains 15 residues. Per germline, CDR1 SGHTA and CDR2 FQGNSA. For the CDR3, the DNA is TGTGCCAGCAGCCGGGATGGTGGGACCAAAAACATTCAGTACTTC. Translating gives CASSRDGGTKNIQYF. The entire variable domain, with the rest obtained from reference TRBV7-2 and TRBJ2-4, is as follows: GAGVSQSPSNKVTEKGKDVELRCDPISGHTALYWYRQSLGQGLEFLIYFQGNSAPDKSGLPSDRFSAERTGGSVSTLTIQRTQQEDSAVYLCASSRDGGTKNIQYFGAGTRLSVL.

The V gene is TRBV19, the J gene TRBJ2-3, with D maybe TRBD2 (7 bases). V dropped 8 bases and J dropped 6 bases, with 21 bases sitting between them. The germline CDR1 and CDR2 sequences are LNHDA and SQIVND (reference sequence). The CDR3 extends over 15 amino acids. CDR3 in amino acids: CASGHGGGAYDTQYF. The CDR3 region has the DNA TGTGCCAGTGGGCATGGAGGGGGGGCCTACGATACGCAGTATTTT.

This clone was recorded a few times. The chain recombines TRBV4-2 with TRBJ2-7; 8 bases agree with TRBD2. Germline CDR1 is LGHNA and CDR2 is YNFKEQ. This CDR3 spans 15 amino acids. With V trimmed by 1 base and J by 6 bases, 8 bases remained unmatched. CDR3 in DNA: TGTGCCAGCAGCCAAGGCCTAGCGGGTCTTCGCGAGCAGTACTTC. It specifies CASSQGLAGLREQYF.

The chain recombines TRBV18 with TRBJ2-2; TRBD2 matches at 10 bases. V shed 3 bases, J shed 4 bases, and the junction held 8 bases outside the gene matches. From germline, CDR1 is KGHSH and CDR2 LQKENI. The CDR3 covers 17 residues. This CDR3 reads CASSPLASGGPTGELFF. CDR3 nucleotides: TGTGCCAGCTCACCTTTGGCTAGCGGGGGCCCCACCGGGGAGCTGTTTTTT. Full variable domain (outside the CDR3, taken from reference TRBV18 and TRBJ2-2): NAGVMQNPRHLVRRRGQEARLRCSPMKGHSHVYWYRQLPEEGLKFMVYLQKENIIDESGMPKERFSAEFPKEGPSILRIQQVVRGDSAAYFCASSPLASGGPTGELFFGEGSRLTVL.

The chain carries TRBV6-5 and TRBJ1-1; D unclear. Germline V gene lookup returns CDR1 MNHEY and CDR2 SVGAGI. There are 13 residues in the CDR3. Trimming stripped 10 bases from V and 1 base from J, with 13 bases between. The CDR3 nucleotides are TGTGCCACCAGGAGAGCCGAGAACACTGAAGCTTTCTTT. It is translated as CATRRAENTEAFF.

The DNA for the CDR3 is TGTGCCAGCAGTCTCGGACAGGGCTTTCGGACTGAAGCTTTCTTT. Residues: CASSLGQGFRTEAFF. This chain connects TRBV28 to TRBJ1-1, with 8 nucleotides matching TRBD1. The CDR3 sequence is 15 residues long. With 5 bases clipped from V and 5 bases from J, the junction kept 10 bases outside the gene matches. CDR1 MDHEN and CDR2 SYDVKM come from the germline V gene.

This clone was recorded only once. The chain links TRBV15 to TRBJ2-3; D is unclear. V lost 0 bases to trimming and J lost 5 bases, with 6 bases between them. Germline V gives CDR1 LNHNV, CDR2 YYDKDF (reference sequence). The CDR3 is made up of 13 amino acids. CDR3 protein: CATSRDLRDTQYF. The CDR3 DNA reads as TGTGCCACCAGCAGAGATCTCCGAGATACGCAGTATTTT.

V usage is TRBV21-1 and J usage is TRBJ1-1. TRBV21-1 represents a pseudogene. The length of the CDR3 is 14 residues. The CDR3 spells CASRKKGVNTEAFF. The CDR3 coding sequence is TGTGCCAGCAGGAAGAAGGGAGTAAACACTGAAGCTTTCTTT.

This clone was seen a handful of times. This sequence joins TRBV27 and TRBJ1-2; a possible D gene is TRBD1 (6 bases). CDR1 is MNHEY, CDR2 SMNVEV, per germline (reference sequence). Trimming cost V 5 bases and J 4 bases, with 14 bases left between them. The CDR3 length is 14 residues. The CDR3 loop reads CASSKTGDPYGYTF. CDR3 sequence (DNA): TGTGCCAGCAGTAAGACAGGCGATCCCTATGGCTACACCTTC.

The rearrangement links TRBV30 to TRBJ2-7; D is undetermined. The CDR3 has 13 amino acids. Between the trimmed V and J ends, which lost 1 base and 0 bases, there was a span of 7 bases. Germline V gene data show CDR1 as GTSNPN and CDR2 as SVGIG (reference sequence). As DNA, the CDR3 is TGTGCCTGGAGTGCCAGTCTCTCCTACGAGCAGTACTTC. Its translation is CAWSASLSYEQYF.

V usage is TRBV28 and J usage is TRBJ2-3; 7 positions match TRBD2. The CDR3 runs to 15 residues. In germline, CDR1 is MDHEN, CDR2 SYDVKM. With 2 bases clipped from V and 4 bases from J, the junction kept 6 bases outside the gene matches. The CDR3 nucleotides read TGTGCCAGCAGTTTACTAGCGGTCTCCCCAGATACGCAGTATTTT. It codes for CASSLLAVSPDTQYF.